The present T cell receptor beta chain was sequenced within a study of OX40 agonist ivuxolimab in advanced cancers. Study at large: Ivuxolimab was delivered to patients intravenously every 2 weeks at doses spanning 0.01 to 10 mg/kg.

This CDR3 region has 13 residues. The V and J ends lost 3 bases and 4 bases, in that order; junction bases with no gene match: 2. CDR1 MNHEY and CDR2 SMNVEV come from the germline V gene (reference sequence). The data were produced by immunoSEQ multiplex PCR, yet TCRdb's version contains in-frame clones alone and is incomplete. The data contain 60,000 to 75,000 clones, 88% of them singletons. Of note for this clone: The antigen is unknown.

Overall study findings and caveats: Doses of 0.1 to 3.0 mg/kg were accompanied by clonal expansion of CD4+ and CD8+ blood T cells by week 6.

The chain has TRBV27 and TRBJ2-5; the match to TRBD1 covers 7 bases. The sequencing used CD4+ or CD8+ T cells sorted from blood, collected in a trial of the OX40 agonist ivuxolimab. The source is an adult with an advanced solid tumor such as melanoma, head and neck, liver or kidney cancer. Here the CDR3 DNA reads TGTGCCAGCAGTTTGGGACAGCGAGAGACCCAGTACTTC. The encoded protein is CASSLGQRETQYF.